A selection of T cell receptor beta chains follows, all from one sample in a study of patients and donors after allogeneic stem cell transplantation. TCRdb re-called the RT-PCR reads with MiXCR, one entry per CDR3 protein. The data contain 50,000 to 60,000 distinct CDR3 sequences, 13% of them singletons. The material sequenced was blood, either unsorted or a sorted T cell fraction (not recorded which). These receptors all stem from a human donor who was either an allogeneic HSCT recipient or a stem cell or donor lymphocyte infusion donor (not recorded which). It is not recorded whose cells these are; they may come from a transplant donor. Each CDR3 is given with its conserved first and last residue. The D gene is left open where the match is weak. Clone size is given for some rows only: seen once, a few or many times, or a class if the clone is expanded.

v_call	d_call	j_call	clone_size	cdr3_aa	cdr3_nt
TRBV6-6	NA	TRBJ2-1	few	CASSRTGETYNEQFF	TGTGCCAGCAGTAGGACTGGGGAGACATACAATGAGCAGTTCTTC
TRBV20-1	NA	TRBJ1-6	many	CSARGVSNSPLHF	TGCAGTGCTAGAGGGGTCAGTAATTCACCCCTCCACTTT
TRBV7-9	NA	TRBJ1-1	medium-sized	CASSHSGPGRLNTEAFF	TGTGCCAGCAGCCACTCGGGGCCCGGGAGGTTGAACACTGAAGCTTTCTTT
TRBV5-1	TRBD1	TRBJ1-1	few	CASSSRGQGMNTEVFF	TGCGCCAGCAGCTCCCGGGGACAGGGCATGAACACTGAAGTTTTCTTT
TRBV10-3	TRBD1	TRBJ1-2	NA	CAISELGDRGLYGYTF	TGTGCCATCAGTGAACTTGGGGACAGGGGCCTTTATGGCTACACCTTC
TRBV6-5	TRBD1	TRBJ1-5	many	CASSYFEGQGLHQPQHF	TGTGCCAGCAGTTATTTTGAGGGACAGGGGCTCCATCAGCCCCAGCATTTT
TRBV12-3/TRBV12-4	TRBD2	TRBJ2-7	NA	CASSRRLAGGAKNYEQYF	TGTGCCAGCAGCCGAAGACTAGCGGGAGGCGCAAAGAACTACGAGCAGTACTTC
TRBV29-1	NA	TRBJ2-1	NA	CSVEGRLGYNEQFF	TGCAGCGTGGAAGGACGGCTGGGGTACAATGAGCAGTTCTTC
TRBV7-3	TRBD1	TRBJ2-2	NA	CASSLLSGTGATGELFF	TGTGCCAGCAGCTTATTATCCGGGACAGGGGCTACCGGGGAGCTGTTTTTT
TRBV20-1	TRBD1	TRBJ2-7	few	CSASHTGTGVYEQYF	TGCAGTGCTAGCCATACCGGGACAGGGGTCTACGAGCAGTACTTC
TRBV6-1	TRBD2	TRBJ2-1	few	CASSEAPTSVVEQFF	TGTGCCAGCAGTGAAGCGCCGACTAGCGTCGTTGAGCAGTTCTTC
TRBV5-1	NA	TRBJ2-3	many	CASSLEGSASTDTQYF	TGCGCCAGCAGCTTGGAGGGCAGTGCTAGCACAGATACGCAGTATTTT
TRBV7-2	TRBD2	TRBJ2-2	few	CASSPNQGLVGELFF	TGTGCCAGCAGCCCTAACCAAGGACTAGTTGGGGAGCTGTTTTTT
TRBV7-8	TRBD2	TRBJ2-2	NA	CASSLVGLAGSGELFF	TGTGCCAGCAGCTTAGTGGGACTAGCGGGCTCCGGGGAGCTGTTTTTT
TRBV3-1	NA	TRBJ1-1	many	CASSQAGLVREAFF	TGTGCCAGCAGCCAAGCCGGGTTGGTGCGGGAAGCTTTCTTT
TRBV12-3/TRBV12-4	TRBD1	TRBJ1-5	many	CASRSEDRGSGQPQHF	TGTGCCAGCAGATCTGAGGACAGGGGGTCGGGTCAGCCCCAGCATTTT
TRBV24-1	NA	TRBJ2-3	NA	CATSDLRPPANTDTQYF	TGTGCCACCAGTGATTTGAGGCCCCCGGCCAACACAGATACGCAGTATTTT
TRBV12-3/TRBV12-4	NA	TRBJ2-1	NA	CASSLGQLDEQFF	TGTGCCAGCAGTCTTGGACAGTTGGATGAGCAGTTCTTC
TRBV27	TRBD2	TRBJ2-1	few	CASSYGTSGKDNEQFF	TGTGCCAGCAGTTATGGGACTAGCGGGAAGGACAATGAGCAGTTCTTC
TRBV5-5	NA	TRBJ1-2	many	CASSLDRDLIEGYTF	TGTGCCAGCAGCTTGGACAGGGACTTGATCGAAGGCTACACCTTC
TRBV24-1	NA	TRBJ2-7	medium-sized	CATTPGSDYEQYF	TGTGCCACTACTCCCGGATCGGACTACGAGCAGTACTTC
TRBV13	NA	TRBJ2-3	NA	CASSLQAADTQYF	TGTGCCAGCAGCTTACAGGCCGCAGATACGCAGTATTTT
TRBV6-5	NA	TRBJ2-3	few	CASRPGYSTDTQYF	TGTGCCAGCAGGCCGGGATATAGCACAGATACGCAGTATTTT
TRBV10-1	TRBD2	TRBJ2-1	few	CASSGQGLAGRYNEQFF	TGCGCCAGCAGTGGCCAGGGACTAGCGGGTAGATACAATGAGCAGTTCTTC
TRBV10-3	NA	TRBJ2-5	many	CAISESRGTQETQYF	TGTGCCATCAGTGAGTCGAGAGGGACGCAAGAGACCCAGTACTTC
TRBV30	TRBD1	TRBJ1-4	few	CAWSAAGGGLWEKLFF	TGTGCCTGGAGCGCGGCAGGGGGAGGCCTATGGGAAAAACTGTTTTTT
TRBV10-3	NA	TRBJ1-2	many	CAISLRGADDNYGYTF	TGTGCCATCAGCCTCCGTGGGGCGGACGATAACTATGGCTACACCTTC
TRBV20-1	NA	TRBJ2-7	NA	CSANRAETYEQYF	TGCAGTGCAAACAGAGCTGAAACCTACGAGCAGTACTTC
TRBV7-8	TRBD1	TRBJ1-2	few	CASSLVGGGDGYTF	TGTGCCAGCAGCTTAGTCGGAGGGGGCGATGGCTACACCTTC
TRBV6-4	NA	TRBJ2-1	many	CASSLDRANEQFF	TGTGCCAGCAGTCTGGACAGAGCCAATGAGCAGTTCTTC
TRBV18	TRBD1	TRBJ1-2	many	CASSPGTDIYGYTF	TGTGCCAGCTCACCTGGGACAGACATCTATGGCTACACCTTC
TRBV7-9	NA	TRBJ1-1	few	CASSLAFF	TGTGCCAGCAGCTTAGCTTTCTTT
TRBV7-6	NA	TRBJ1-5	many	CASSLGGGLNQPQHF	TGTGCCAGCAGCTTAGGAGGGGGACTTAATCAGCCCCAGCATTTT
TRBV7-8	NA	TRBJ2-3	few	CASSFSNPGTDTQYF	TGTGCCAGCAGCTTTAGCAACCCTGGCACAGATACGCAGTATTTT
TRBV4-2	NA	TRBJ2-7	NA	CASSQDRYEQYF	TGTGCCAGCAGCCAAGATAGGTACGAGCAGTACTTC
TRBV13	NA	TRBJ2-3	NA	CASSLGQGAGTQYF	TGTGCCAGCAGCTTAGGGCAGGGCGCCGGTACGCAGTATTTT
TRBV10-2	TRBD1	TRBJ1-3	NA	CASGTGVGNTIYF	TGCGCCAGCGGGACAGGGGTAGGAAACACCATATATTTT
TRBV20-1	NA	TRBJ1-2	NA	CSAPQGEVDGYTF	TGCAGTGCTCCCCAGGGAGAGGTTGATGGCTACACCTTC
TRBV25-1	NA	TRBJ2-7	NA	CASSEAGTPSYEQYF	TGTGCCAGCAGTGAGGCGGGGACGCCCTCCTACGAGCAGTACTTC
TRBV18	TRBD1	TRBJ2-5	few	CASSSTPRTGLVETQYF	TGTGCCAGCTCATCCACACCCCGGACAGGGTTGGTGGAGACCCAGTACTTC
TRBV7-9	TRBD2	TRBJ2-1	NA	CASSLVRTSGRNEQFF	TGTGCCAGCAGCTTAGTCCGGACTAGCGGGAGGAATGAGCAGTTCTTC